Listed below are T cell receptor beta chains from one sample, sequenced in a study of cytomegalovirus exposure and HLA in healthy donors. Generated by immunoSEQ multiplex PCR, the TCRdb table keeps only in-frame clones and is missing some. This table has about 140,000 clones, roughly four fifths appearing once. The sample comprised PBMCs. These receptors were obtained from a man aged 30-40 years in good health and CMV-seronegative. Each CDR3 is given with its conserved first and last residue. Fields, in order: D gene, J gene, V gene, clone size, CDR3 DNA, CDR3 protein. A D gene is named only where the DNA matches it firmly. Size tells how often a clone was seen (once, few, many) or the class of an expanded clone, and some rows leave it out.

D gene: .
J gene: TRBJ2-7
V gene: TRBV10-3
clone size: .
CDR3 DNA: TGTGCCATTACTACAGGGAGCGAGCAGTACTTC
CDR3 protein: CAITTGSEQYF

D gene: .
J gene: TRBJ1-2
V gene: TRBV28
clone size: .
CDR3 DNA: TGTGCCAGCAGTTTATGGTCGCAGTATGGCTACACCTTC
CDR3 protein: CASSLWSQYGYTF

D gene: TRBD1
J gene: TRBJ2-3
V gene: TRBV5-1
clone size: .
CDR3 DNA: TGCGCCAGCAGCGTCGGGACAGGGACAGATACGCAGTATTTT
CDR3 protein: CASSVGTGTDTQYF

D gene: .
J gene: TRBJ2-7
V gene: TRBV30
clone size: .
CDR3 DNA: TGTGCCTGGAGTAGGGACTGGGAGCAGTACTTC
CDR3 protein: CAWSRDWEQYF

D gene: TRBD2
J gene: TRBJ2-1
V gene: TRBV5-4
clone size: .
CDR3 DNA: TGTGCCAGCAGCCTAGCGGGACAAATCGTTAGGGAGCAGTTCTTC
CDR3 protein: CASSLAGQIVREQFF

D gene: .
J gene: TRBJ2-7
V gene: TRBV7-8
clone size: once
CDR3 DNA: TGTGCCAGCAGCTACGACAGGACCTCCTACGAGCAGTACTTC
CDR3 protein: CASSYDRTSYEQYF

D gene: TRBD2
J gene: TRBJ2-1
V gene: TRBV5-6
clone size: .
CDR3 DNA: TGTGCCAGCAGCCGAGGGAGGGGCTCCTACAATGAGCAGTTCTTC
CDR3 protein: CASSRGRGSYNEQFF

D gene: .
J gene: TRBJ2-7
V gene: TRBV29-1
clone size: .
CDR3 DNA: TGCAGCGTTCCCACCGGGGGCGAGCAGTACTTC
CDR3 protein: CSVPTGGEQYF

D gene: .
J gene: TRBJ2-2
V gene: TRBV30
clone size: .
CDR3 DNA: TGTGCCTGGAGTGTAATCCTTGGAGGGAGTGCTGGGGAGCTGTTTTTT
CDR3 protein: CAWSVILGGSAGELFF

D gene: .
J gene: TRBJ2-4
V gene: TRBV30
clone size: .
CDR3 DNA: TGTGCCTGGAGTAACCTAGTAGCCAAAAACATTCAGTACTTC
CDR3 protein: CAWSNLVAKNIQYF

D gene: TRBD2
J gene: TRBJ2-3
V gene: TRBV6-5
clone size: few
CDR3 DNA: TGTGCCAGTAAAGGGACTAGCGGGTCAATTACGCAGTATTTT
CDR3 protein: CASKGTSGSITQYF

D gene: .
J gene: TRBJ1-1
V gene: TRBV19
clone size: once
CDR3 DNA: TGTGCCAGTAGTAGACAGATGAACACTGAAGCTTTCTTT
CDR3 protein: CASSRQMNTEAFF

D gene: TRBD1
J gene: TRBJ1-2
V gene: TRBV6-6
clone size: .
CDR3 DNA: TGTGCCAGCACCCAACAGGGGACAGTCTATGGCTACACCTTC
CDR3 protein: CASTQQGTVYGYTF

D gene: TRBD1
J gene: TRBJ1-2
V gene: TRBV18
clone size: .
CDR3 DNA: TGTGCCAGCTCACCCGTTGGACAGGGACTCTATGGCTACACCTTC
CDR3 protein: CASSPVGQGLYGYTF

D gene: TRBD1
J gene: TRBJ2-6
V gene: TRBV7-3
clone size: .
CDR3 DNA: TGTGCCAGCCGCGTCGGACAGGGATCCTCTGGGGCCAACGTCCTGACTTTC
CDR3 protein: CASRVGQGSSGANVLTF

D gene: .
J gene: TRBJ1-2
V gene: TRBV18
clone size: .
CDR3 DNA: TGTGCCAGCTCACCCGATCCGAGGTATGGCTACACCTTC
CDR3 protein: CASSPDPRYGYTF

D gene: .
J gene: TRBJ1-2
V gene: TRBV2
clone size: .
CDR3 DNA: TGTGCCAGCAGTGAGTACAGGGTGAAATACTATGGCTACACCTTC
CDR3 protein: CASSEYRVKYYGYTF

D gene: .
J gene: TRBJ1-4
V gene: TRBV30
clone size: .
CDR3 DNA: TGTGCCTGGAGTGTGGGCAGGGGAACACAAAAACTGTTTTTT
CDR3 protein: CAWSVGRGTQKLFF

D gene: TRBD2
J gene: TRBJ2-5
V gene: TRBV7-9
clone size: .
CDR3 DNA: TGTGCCAGCAGCCCCAACGGCGGGGGGGTAGGTGAGACCCAGTACTTC
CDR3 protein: CASSPNGGGVGETQYF

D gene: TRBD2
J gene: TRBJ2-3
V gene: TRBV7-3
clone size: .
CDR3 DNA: TGTGCCAGCAGCTTCCGACCGGCGGGAGCGGGAGATACGCAGTATTTT
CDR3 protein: CASSFRPAGAGDTQYF

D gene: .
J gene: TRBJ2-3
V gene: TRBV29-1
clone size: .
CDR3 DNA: TGCAGCGTTGAAGCCCTTCAGTACACAGATACGCAGTATTTT
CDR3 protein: CSVEALQYTDTQYF

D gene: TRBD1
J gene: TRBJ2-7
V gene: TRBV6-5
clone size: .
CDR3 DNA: TGTGCCAGCAGTTACTCGGTGACAGGGGCCTACGAGCAGTACTTC
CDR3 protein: CASSYSVTGAYEQYF

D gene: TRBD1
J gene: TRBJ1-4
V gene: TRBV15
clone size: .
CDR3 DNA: TGTGCCACCAGTCGGGACAGCTTTGCAACTAATGAAAAACTGTTTTTT
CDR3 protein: CATSRDSFATNEKLFF

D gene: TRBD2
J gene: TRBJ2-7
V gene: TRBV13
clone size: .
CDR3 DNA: TGTGCCAGCAGCCCGGGACTAGCAAACTCCTACGAGCAGTACTTC
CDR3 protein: CASSPGLANSYEQYF

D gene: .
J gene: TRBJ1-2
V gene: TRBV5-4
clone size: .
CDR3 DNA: TGTGCCAGCAGCTTTCGGTCAGGGTTCGGCTACACCTTC
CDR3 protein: CASSFRSGFGYTF

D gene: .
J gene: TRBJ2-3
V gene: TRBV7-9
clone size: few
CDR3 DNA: TGTGCCAGCCCCGAACAGGGTCAGCGGACCACAGATACGCAGTATTTT
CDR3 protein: CASPEQGQRTTDTQYF

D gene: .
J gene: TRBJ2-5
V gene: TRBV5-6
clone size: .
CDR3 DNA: TGTGCCAGCAGCTTGGCCAGGGGTGGGGAGACCCAGTACTTC
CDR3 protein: CASSLARGGETQYF

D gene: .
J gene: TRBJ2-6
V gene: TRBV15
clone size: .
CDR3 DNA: TGTGCCACCAGCAGAGCGCGGGGACGCTCTGGGGCCAACGTCCTGACTTTC
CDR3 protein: CATSRARGRSGANVLTF

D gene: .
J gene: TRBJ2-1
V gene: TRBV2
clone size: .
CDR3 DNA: TGTGCCAGCAGCCCCGGGACCTACAATGAGCAGTTCTTC
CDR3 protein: CASSPGTYNEQFF

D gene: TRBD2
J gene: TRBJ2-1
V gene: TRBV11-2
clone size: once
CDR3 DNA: TGTGCCAGCAGCTTAGTAGCGGGACTATCCAACGAGTTCTTC
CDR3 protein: CASSLVAGLSNEFF

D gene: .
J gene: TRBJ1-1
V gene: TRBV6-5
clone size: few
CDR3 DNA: TGTGCCAGCAGTTACCGCACAGGGCTGATGAACACTGAAGCTTTCTTT
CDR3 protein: CASSYRTGLMNTEAFF

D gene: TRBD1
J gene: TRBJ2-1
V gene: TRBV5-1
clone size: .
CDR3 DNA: TGCGCCAGCAGCCCAGGGACAGGGACGGGACGGTACTACAATGAGCAGTTCTTC
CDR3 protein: CASSPGTGTGRYYNEQFF

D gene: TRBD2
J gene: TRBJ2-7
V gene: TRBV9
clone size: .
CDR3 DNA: TGTGCCAGCAGCGCGGGACTAGCGGGATCCTACGAGCAGTACTTC
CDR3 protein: CASSAGLAGSYEQYF

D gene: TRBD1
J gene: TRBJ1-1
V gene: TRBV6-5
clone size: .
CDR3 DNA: TGTGCCAGCAGCCGAGGGACAGGCTCCGCTAATGCTTTCTTT
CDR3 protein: CASSRGTGSANAFF

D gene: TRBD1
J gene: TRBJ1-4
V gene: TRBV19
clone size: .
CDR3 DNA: TGTGCCAGTAGTATTCCGGGACAGCAATTGAATGAAAAACTGTTTTTT
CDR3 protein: CASSIPGQQLNEKLFF

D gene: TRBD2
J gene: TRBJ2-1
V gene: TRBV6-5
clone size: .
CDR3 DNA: TGTGCCAGCAGTTACGGGGGGAGGGCCGTCAATGAGCAGTTCTTC
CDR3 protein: CASSYGGRAVNEQFF

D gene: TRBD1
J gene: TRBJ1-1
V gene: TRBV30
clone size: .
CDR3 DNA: TGTGCCTGGAGTGTACGGACAGGGAAGTCCCTCGGGGACACTGAAGCTTTCTTT
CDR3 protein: CAWSVRTGKSLGDTEAFF

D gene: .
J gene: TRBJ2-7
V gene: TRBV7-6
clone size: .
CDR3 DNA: TGTGCCAGCAGCCAGAGCCAGGGGTCATACGAGCAGTACTTC
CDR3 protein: CASSQSQGSYEQYF

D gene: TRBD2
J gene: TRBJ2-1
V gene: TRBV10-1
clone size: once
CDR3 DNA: TGCGCCAGCAGTGAGGCGGGAGCTGTTACTGAGCAGTTCTTC
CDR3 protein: CASSEAGAVTEQFF

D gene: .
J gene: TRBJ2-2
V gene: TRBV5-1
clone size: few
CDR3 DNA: TGCGCCAGCAGCGTGTCCTTGAACACCGGGGAGCTGTTTTTT
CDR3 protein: CASSVSLNTGELFF

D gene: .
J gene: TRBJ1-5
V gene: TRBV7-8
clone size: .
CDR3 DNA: TGTGCCAGCAGCTTAACCCGACGGATTGACATAATGAGCAATCAGCCCCAGCATTTT
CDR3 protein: CASSLTRRIDIMSNQPQHF